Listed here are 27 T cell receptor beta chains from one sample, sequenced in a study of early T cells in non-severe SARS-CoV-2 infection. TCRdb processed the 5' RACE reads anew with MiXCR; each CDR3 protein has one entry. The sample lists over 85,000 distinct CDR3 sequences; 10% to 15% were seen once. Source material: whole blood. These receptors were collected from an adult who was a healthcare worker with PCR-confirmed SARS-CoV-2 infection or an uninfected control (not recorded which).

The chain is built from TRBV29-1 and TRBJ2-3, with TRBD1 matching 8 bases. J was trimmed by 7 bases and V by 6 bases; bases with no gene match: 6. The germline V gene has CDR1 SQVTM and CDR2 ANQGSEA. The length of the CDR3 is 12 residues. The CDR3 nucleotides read TGCAGCGTACTGGACAGGGCAAATACGCAGTATTTT. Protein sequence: CSVLDRANTQYF.

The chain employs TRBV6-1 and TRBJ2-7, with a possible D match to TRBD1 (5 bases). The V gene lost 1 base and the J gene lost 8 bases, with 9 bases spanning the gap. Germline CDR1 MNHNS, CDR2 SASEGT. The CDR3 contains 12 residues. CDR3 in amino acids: CASSEGGGKQYF. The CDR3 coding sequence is TGTGCCAGCAGTGAAGGGGGCGGTAAGCAGTACTTC.

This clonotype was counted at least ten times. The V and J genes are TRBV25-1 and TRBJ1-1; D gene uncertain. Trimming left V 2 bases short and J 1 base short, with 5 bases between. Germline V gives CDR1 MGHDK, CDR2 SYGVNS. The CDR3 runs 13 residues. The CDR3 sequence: CASSEVENTEAFF. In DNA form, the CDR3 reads TGTGCCAGCAGTGAAGTAGAGAACACTGAAGCTTTCTTT. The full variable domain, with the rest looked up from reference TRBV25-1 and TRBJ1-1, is EADIYQTPRYLVIGTGKKITLECSQTMGHDKMYWYQQDPGMELHLIHYSYGVNSTEKGDLSSESTVSRIRTEHFPLTLESARPSHTSQYLCASSEVENTEAFFGQGTRLTVV.

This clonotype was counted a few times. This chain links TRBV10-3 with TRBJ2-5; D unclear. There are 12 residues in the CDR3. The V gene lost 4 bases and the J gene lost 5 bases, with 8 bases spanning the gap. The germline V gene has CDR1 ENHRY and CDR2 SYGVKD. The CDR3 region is CAISAARETQYF. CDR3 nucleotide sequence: TGTGCCATCAGTGCGGCCAGGGAGACCCAGTACTTC.

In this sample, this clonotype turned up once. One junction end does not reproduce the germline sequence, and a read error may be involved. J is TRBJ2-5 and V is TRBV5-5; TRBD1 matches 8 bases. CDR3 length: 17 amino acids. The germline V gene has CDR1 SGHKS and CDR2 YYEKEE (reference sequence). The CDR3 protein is CARSWPQGALPKETQYF. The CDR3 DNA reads TGTGCCAGAAGCTGGCCGCAGGGGGCCCTACCAAAAGAGACCCAGTACTTC.

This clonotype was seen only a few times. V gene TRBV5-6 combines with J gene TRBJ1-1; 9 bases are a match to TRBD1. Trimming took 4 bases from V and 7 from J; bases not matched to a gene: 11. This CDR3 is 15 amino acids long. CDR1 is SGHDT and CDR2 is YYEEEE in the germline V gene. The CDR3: CASSGTGTGRSEAFF. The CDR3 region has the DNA TGTGCCAGCAGCGGAACCGGGACAGGGAGAAGTGAAGCTTTCTTT.

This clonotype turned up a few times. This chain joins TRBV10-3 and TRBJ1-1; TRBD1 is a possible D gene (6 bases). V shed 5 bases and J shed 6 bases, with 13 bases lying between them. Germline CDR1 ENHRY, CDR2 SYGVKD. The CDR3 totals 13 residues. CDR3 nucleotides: TGTGCCATCAGTTCTACAGGGATCGCTGAAGCTTTCTTT. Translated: CAISSTGIAEAFF.

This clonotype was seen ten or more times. The CDR3 loop is CASSLGTAGNSPLHF. CDR3 coding DNA: TGTGCCAGCAGTCTCGGGACGGCCGGGAATTCACCCCTCCACTTT. The rearrangement joins TRBV12-3 or TRBV12-4 to TRBJ1-6, with TRBD1 as a possible D gene (5 bases). Trimming cost V 5 bases and J 7 bases, with 15 bases left between them. The CDR3 length is 15 residues.

In DNA form, the CDR3 reads TGTGCCAGCTCACCTACAGTAGAGAACACTGAAGCTTTCTTT. Translation: CASSPTVENTEAFF. The chain carries TRBV18 and TRBJ1-1; the D is unclear. The CDR3 is made up of 14 amino acids. CDR1 is KGHSH, CDR2 LQKENI, per germline. V gave up 3 bases and J gave up 1 base, with 9 bases separating them. Full variable domain (outside the CDR3, taken from reference TRBV18 and TRBJ1-1): NAGVMQNPRHLVRRRGQEARLRCSPMKGHSHVYWYRQLPEEGLKFMVYLQKENIIDESGMPKERFSAEFPKEGPSILRIQQVVRGDSAAYFCASSPTVENTEAFFGQGTRLTVV.

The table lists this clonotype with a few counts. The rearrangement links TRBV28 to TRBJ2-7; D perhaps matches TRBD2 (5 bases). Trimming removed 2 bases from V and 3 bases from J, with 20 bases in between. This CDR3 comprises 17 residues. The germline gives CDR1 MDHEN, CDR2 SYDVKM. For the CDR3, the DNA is TGTGCCAGCAGTTTACCATCTAGCCCAAGCCGAGACTACGAGCAGTACTTC. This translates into CASSLPSSPSRDYEQYF.

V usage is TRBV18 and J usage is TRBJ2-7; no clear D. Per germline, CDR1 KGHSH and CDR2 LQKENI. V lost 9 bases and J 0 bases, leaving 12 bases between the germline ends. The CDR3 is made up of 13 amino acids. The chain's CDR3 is CASRTSSSYEQYF. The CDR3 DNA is TGTGCCAGTCGGACCTCTAGCTCCTACGAGCAGTACTTC. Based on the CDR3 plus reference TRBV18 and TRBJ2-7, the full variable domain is NAGVMQNPRHLVRRRGQEARLRCSPMKGHSHVYWYRQLPEEGLKFMVYLQKENIIDESGMPKERFSAEFPKEGPSILRIQQVVRGDSAAYFCASRTSSSYEQYFGPGTRLTVT.

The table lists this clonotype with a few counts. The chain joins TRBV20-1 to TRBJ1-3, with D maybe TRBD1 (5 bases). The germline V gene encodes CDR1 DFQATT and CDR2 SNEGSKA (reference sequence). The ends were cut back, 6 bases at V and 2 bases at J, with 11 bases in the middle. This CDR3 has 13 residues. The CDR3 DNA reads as TGCAGTGCCTCCACGGGGGCTGGAAACACCATATATTTT. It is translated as CSASTGAGNTIYF.

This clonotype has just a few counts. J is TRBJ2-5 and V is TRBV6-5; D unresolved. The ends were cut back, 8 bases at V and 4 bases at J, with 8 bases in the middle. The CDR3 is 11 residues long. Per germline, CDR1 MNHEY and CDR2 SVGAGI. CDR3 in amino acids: CASQVLETQYF. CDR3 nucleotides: TGTGCCAGCCAGGTTTTAGAGACCCAGTACTTC.

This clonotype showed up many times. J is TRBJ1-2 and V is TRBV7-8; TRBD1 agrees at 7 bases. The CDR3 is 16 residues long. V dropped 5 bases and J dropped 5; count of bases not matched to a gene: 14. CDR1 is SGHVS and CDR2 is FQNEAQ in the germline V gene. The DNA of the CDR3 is TGTGCCAGCAGCATCTCCCGGGACAGCTTCTTTTATGGCTACACCTTC. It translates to CASSISRDSFFYGYTF.

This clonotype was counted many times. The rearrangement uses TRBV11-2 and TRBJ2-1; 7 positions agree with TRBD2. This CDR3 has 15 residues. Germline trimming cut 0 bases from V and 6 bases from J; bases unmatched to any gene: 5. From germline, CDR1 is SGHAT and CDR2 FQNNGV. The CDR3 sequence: CASSLEGGSINEQFF. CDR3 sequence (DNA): TGTGCCAGCAGCTTAGAGGGCGGGAGTATCAATGAGCAGTTCTTC.

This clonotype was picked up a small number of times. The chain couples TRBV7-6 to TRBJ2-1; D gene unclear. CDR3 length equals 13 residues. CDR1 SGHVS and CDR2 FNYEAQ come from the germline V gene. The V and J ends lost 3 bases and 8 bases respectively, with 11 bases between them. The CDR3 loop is CASSFAQSDEQFF. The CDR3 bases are TGTGCCAGCAGCTTCGCCCAGTCGGATGAGCAGTTCTTC.

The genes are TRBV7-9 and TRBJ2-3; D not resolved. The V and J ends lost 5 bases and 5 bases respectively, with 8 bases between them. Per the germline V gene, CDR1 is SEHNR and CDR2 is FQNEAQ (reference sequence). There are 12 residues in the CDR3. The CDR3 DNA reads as TGTGCCAGCAGCGAAAACATAGATACGCAGTATTTT. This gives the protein CASSENIDTQYF.

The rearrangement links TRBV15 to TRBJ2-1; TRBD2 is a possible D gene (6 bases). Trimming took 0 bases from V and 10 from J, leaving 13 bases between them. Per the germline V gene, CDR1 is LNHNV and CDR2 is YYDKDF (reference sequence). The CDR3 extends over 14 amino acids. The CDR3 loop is CATSRDRGADEQFF. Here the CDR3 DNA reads TGTGCCACCAGCAGAGATCGCGGGGCCGACGAGCAGTTCTTC.

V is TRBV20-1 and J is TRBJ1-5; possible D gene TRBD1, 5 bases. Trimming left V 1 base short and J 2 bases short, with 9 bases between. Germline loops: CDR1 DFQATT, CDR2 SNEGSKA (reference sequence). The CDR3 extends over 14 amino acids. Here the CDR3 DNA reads TGCAGTGCTAGAGCACAGGCCGGCAATCAGCCCCAGCATTTT. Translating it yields CSARAQAGNQPQHF.

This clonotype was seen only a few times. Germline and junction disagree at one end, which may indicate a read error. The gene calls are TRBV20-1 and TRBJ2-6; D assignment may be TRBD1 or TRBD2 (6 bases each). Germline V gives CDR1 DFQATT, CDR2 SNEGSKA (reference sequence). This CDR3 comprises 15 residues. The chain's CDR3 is CSAENRDSGANVLIF. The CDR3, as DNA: TGCAGTGCCGAGAACAGGGACTCTGGGGCCAACGTCCTGATTTTC.

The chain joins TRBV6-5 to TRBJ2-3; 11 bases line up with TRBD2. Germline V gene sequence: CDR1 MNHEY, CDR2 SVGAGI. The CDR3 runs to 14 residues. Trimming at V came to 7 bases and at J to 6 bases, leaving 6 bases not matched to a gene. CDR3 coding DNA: TGTGCCAGCAAGACTAGCGGGACAACCGATACGCAGTATTTT. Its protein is CASKTSGTTDTQYF.

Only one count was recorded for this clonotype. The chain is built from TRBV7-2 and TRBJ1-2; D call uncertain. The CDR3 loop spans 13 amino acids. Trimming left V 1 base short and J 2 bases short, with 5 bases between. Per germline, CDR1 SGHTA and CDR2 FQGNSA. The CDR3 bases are TGTGCCAGCAGCTTAGACCCGAACTATGGCTACACCTTC. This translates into CASSLDPNYGYTF.

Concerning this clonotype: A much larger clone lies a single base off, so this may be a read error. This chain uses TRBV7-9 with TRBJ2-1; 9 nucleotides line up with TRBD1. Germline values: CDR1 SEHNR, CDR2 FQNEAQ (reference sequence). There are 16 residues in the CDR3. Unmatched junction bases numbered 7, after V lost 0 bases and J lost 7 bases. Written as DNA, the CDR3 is TGTGCCAGCAGCTTAGCCTACGGGACAGGGCCTAATGAGCAGTTCTTC. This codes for CASSLAYGTGPNEQFF.

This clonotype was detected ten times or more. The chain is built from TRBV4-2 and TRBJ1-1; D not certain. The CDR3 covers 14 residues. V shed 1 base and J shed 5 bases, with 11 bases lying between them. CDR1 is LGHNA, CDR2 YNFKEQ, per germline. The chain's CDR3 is CASSQVLVDTEAFF. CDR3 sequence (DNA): TGTGCCAGCAGCCAAGTCTTGGTTGATACTGAAGCTTTCTTT.

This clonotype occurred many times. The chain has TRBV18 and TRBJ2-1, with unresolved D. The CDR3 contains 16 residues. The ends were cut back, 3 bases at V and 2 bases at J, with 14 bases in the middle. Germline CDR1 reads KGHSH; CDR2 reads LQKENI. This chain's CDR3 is CASSPPEKYTYNEQFF. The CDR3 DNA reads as TGTGCCAGCTCACCTCCGGAAAAGTATACCTACAATGAGCAGTTCTTC.

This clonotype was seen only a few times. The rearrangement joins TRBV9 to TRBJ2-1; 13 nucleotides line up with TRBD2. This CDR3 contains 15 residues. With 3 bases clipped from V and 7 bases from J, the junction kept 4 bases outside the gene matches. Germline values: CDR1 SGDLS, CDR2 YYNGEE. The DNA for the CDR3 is TGTGCCAGCAGCGACACTAGCGGGAGGGCGAATGAGCAGTTCTTC. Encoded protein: CASSDTSGRANEQFF.

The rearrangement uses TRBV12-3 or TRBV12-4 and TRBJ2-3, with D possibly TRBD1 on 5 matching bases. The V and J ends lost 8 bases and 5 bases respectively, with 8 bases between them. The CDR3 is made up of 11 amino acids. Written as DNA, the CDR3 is TGTGCCAGCGGCGACAGAGATACGCAGTATTTT. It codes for CASGDRDTQYF.